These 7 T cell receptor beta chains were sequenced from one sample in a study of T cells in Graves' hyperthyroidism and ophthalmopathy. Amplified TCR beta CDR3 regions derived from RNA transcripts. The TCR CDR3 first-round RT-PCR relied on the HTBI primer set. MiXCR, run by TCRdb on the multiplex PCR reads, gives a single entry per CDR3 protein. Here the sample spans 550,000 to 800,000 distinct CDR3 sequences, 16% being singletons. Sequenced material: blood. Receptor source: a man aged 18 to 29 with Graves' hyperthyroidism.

The CDR3 DNA reads TGTGCCACAATTCCGGGACATCCTTCCTACGAGCAGTACTTC. Translated, it gives CATIPGHPSYEQYF. V and J are TRBV10-3 and TRBJ2-7, with TRBD1 as a possible D gene (6 bases). Trimming shortened V by 10 bases and J by 1 base, and 17 bases separated the two germline ends. The CDR3 has 14 residues. Germline V gene lookup returns CDR1 ENHRY and CDR2 SYGVKD.

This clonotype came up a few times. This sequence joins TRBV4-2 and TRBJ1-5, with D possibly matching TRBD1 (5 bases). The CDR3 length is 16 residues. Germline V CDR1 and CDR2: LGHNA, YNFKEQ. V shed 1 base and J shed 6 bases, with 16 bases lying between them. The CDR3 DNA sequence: TGTGCCAGCAGCCAAGGGGAACAGGTGATGGCTCAGCCCCAGCATTTT. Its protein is CASSQGEQVMAQPQHF.

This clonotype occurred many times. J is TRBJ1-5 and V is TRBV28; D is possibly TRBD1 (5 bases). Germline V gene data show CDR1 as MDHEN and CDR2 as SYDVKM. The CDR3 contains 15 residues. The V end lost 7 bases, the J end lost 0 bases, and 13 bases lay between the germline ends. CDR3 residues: CASISLQDSNQPQHF. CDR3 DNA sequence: TGTGCCAGCATTTCCCTACAGGATAGCAATCAGCCCCAGCATTTT.

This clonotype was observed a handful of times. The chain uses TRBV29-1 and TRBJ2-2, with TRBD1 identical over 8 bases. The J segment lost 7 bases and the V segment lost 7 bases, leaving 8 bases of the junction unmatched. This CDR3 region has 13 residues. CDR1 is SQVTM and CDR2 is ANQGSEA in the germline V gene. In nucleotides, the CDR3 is TGCAGCGGGCGGACAGGGAGGAACGGGGAGCTGTTTTTT. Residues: CSGRTGRNGELFF.

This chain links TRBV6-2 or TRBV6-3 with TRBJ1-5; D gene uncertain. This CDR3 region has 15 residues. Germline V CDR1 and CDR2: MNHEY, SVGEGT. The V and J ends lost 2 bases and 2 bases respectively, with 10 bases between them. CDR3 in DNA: TGTGCCAGCAGTTACGTGGGGAAGGGCAATCAGCCCCAGCATTTT. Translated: CASSYVGKGNQPQHF.

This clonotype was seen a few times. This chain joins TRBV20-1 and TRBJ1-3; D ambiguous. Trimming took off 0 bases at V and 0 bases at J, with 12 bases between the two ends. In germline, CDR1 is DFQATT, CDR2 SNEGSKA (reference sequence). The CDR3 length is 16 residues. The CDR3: CSARDWLDVSGNTIYF. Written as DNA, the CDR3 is TGCAGTGCTAGAGACTGGCTGGACGTCTCTGGAAACACCATATATTTT.

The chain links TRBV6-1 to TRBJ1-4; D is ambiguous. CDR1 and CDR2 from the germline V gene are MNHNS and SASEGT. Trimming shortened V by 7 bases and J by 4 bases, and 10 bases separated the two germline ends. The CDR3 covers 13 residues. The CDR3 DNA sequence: TGTGCCAGCAACCTACAGCTTAATGAAAAACTGTTTTTT. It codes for CASNLQLNEKLFF.